These 32 T cell receptor beta chains came from one sample sequenced in a study of blood T cells in healthy people across ages. A J-beta primer mix and a sample-barcoded 5' primer were used in a second PCR of roughly 6 to 11 cycles. TCRdb processed the 5' RACE reads anew with MiXCR; each CDR3 protein has one entry. This repertoire shows around 790,000 distinct CDR3 sequences, 40% to 50% found once; its top ten account for about 19%. Input material: blood. Receptors originate from a man aged 55 to 70 in good health.

The chain is built from TRBV9 and TRBJ1-2; 7 bases line up with TRBD1. V lost 3 bases, J lost 7 bases, and 12 bases stayed unmatched. Per the germline V gene, CDR1 is SGDLS and CDR2 is YYNGEE. The CDR3 is 15 amino acids. CDR3 coding DNA: TGTGCCAGCAGCGAAAACCCTACAGGGGCTAGTGGCTACACCTTC. It yields the protein CASSENPTGASGYTF.

The chain links TRBV6-2 or TRBV6-3 to TRBJ2-1, with D possibly being TRBD2 (6 bases). Germline V gene sequence: CDR1 MNHEY, CDR2 SVGEGT. The CDR3 is 15 residues long. The V end was cut by 5 bases, the J end by 8 bases, with 19 bases between. Here the CDR3 reads CASSNPRGLFDEQFF. DNA of the CDR3: TGTGCCAGCAGTAACCCGCGGGGACTGTTCGATGAGCAGTTCTTC.

Only a few counts were recorded for this clonotype. The chain has TRBV10-3 and TRBJ1-2; D is uncertain. Germline-derived CDR1 and CDR2 are ENHRY and SYGVKD. This CDR3 is 12 amino acids long. Deletions cut 8 bases from V and 2 bases from J, with 9 bases between. This chain's CDR3 is CAIRRGNYGYTF. The CDR3 DNA reads as TGTGCCATCCGTAGAGGGAACTATGGCTACACCTTC.

This chain uses TRBV5-6 with TRBJ2-7; 11 bases agree with TRBD1. The CDR3 length is 15 residues. After removal of 5 bases from V and 2 bases from J, the junction contained 6 bases not matched to a gene. Per the germline V gene, CDR1 is SGHDT and CDR2 is YYEEEE. The CDR3 bases are TGTGCCAGCAGTAATAGGGGACAGGGGGCCTACGAGCAGTACTTC. It codes for CASSNRGQGAYEQYF.

With respect to this clonotype: A single base separates this from a much larger clone, so it may be a read error. The chain is built from TRBV7-2 and TRBJ2-1; 7 bases fit TRBD1. This CDR3 has 15 residues. Looked up from germline, CDR1 is SGHTA and CDR2 is FQGNSA. In DNA, the CDR3 is TGTGCCAGCAGCTTAACAGGGGACACGTACAGTGAGCAGTTCTTC. Its protein is CASSLTGDTYSEQFF.

The rearrangement uses TRBV20-1 and TRBJ1-2; D is unresolved. The V gene lost 3 bases and the J gene lost 7 bases, with 12 bases spanning the gap. The CDR3 loop spans 12 amino acids. From germline, CDR1 is DFQATT and CDR2 SNEGSKA (reference sequence). CDR3 coding DNA: TGCAGTGCTAGGGCCGGGGATGCTGGCTACACCTTC. The encoded protein is CSARAGDAGYTF.

About this clonotype: One junction end disagrees with the germline gene, perhaps due to a read error. This chain's CDR3 is CAGSQDNLYEQYF. Written as DNA, the CDR3 is TGCGCCGGCAGCCAAGACAATCTCTACGAGCAGTACTTC. The rearrangement uses TRBV4-1 and TRBJ2-7; D unresolved. The CDR3 totals 13 residues. In germline, CDR1 is MGHRA, CDR2 YSYEKL.

The chain couples TRBV12-3 or TRBV12-4 to TRBJ2-2; 12 nucleotides agree with TRBD1. With 5 bases clipped from V and 0 bases from J, the junction kept 4 bases outside the gene matches. This CDR3 has 17 amino acids. In DNA, the CDR3 is TGTGCCAGCAGTCCCGGGACAGGGGGCGCGAACACCGGGGAGCTGTTTTTT. As protein: CASSPGTGGANTGELFF.

The sample holds many counts of this clonotype. The rearrangement links TRBV27 to TRBJ2-7; the match to TRBD1 covers 9 bases. Germline V gene sequence: CDR1 MNHEY, CDR2 SMNVEV (reference sequence). V was clipped by 3 bases and J by 3 bases; unmatched bases: 12. CDR3 length: 17 residues. This chain's CDR3 is CASSFYPPGQGFYEQYF. DNA of the CDR3: TGTGCCAGCAGTTTTTATCCCCCGGGACAGGGTTTCTACGAGCAGTACTTC.

This clonotype was seen once. A much larger clone lies one base from this, so it may be a read error. V usage is TRBV12-3 or TRBV12-4 and J usage is TRBJ2-1, with TRBD2 identical over 9 bases. This CDR3 is built from 15 residues. Unmatched junction bases numbered 6, after V lost 3 bases and J lost 6 bases. CDR3 residues: CASSFSSGRFNEQFF. In DNA form, the CDR3 reads TGTGCCAGCAGTTTTAGTAGCGGGAGATTCAATGAGCAGTTCTTC.

This clonotype was detected only once. V gene TRBV6-5 combines with J gene TRBJ2-7; 7 bases match TRBD1. Unmatched junction bases numbered 7, after V lost 5 bases and J lost 3 bases. The CDR3 sequence is 14 residues long. CDR1 and CDR2 from the germline V gene are MNHEY and SVGAGI. The CDR3 here is CASSVRQGIYEQYF. In nucleotides, the CDR3 is TGTGCCAGCAGTGTTAGACAGGGTATCTACGAGCAGTACTTC.

The rearrangement links TRBV6-5 to TRBJ2-2; 8 bases match TRBD1. The CDR3 runs 17 residues. The V segment lost 2 bases and the J segment 2 bases; nucleotides outside the gene matches: 7. Per germline, CDR1 MNHEY and CDR2 SVGAGI. CDR3 DNA: TGTGCCAGCAGTTACCGAAGGGGACAGGAAAACACCGGGGAGCTGTTTTTT. Its translation: CASSYRRGQENTGELFF.

The chain recombines TRBV7-8 with TRBJ1-2; D is uncertain. With 7 bases removed from V and 4 bases from J, the gap between germline ends came to 16 bases. This CDR3 is 14 amino acids long. CDR1 and CDR2 (germline): SGHVS, FQNEAQ. DNA of the CDR3: TGTGCCAGCACCGCACGGGCGGGCGGCTATGGCTACACCTTC. Its protein is CASTARAGGYGYTF.

This clonotype was counted many times. The V gene is TRBV5-5, the J gene TRBJ2-5, with TRBD1 matching 9 bases. Germline V CDR1 and CDR2: SGHKS, YYEKEE (reference sequence). CDR3 length: 15 amino acids. The ends lost 1 base at V and 1 base at J; junction bases unmatched: 2. CDR3 residues: CASSLPGQGQETQYF. The CDR3 nucleotides read TGTGCCAGCAGCTTGCCGGGACAGGGCCAAGAGACCCAGTACTTC. The full variable domain, with the rest looked up from reference TRBV5-5 and TRBJ2-5, is DAGVTQSPTHLIKTRGQQVTLRCSPISGHKSVSWYQQVLGQGPQFIFQYYEKEERGRGNFPDRFSARQFPNYSSELNVNALLLGDSALYLCASSLPGQGQETQYFGPGTRLLVL.

This clonotype was detected ten times or more. This chain uses TRBV6-4 with TRBJ2-1, with D possibly TRBD2 on 5 matching bases. V was pared by 4 bases and J by 11 bases, with 9 bases between. Germline V gene data show CDR1 as MRHNA and CDR2 as SNTAGT. The CDR3 length is 11 residues. The CDR3 protein is CASSAGYQQFF. CDR3 coding DNA: TGTGCCAGCAGTGCGGGGTATCAGCAGTTCTTC.

This clonotype was seen repeatedly, ten times or more. The chain recombines TRBV5-1 with TRBJ2-5, with a tentative D call TRBD2 (5 bases). V was clipped by 0 bases and J by 5 bases, with 14 bases between them. The CDR3 is made up of 15 amino acids. CDR1 and CDR2 (germline): SGHRS, YFSETQ. This CDR3 reads CASSLGGETRETQYF. The CDR3 nucleotides read TGCGCCAGCAGCTTGGGAGGCGAAACTAGGGAGACCCAGTACTTC.

The rearrangement links TRBV7-6 to TRBJ2-2, with a tentative D call TRBD2 (5 bases). The CDR3 is made up of 17 amino acids. Per germline, CDR1 SGHVS and CDR2 FNYEAQ. The germline V and J ends were trimmed by 0 bases and 1 base, with 12 bases remaining between them. CDR3 region: CASSLALAAVNTGELFF. CDR3 DNA: TGTGCCAGCAGCTTAGCCCTAGCCGCAGTGAACACCGGGGAGCTGTTTTTT.

The J gene is TRBJ1-2, the V gene TRBV3-1, with D perhaps TRBD1 (6 bases). The V end was cut by 1 base, the J end by 8 bases, with 23 bases between. Germline CDR1 reads LGHDT; CDR2 reads YNNKEL (reference sequence). This CDR3 has 17 residues. In nucleotides, the CDR3 is TGTGCCAGCAGCCAAGTGTTACTTTCTGGGGGCTCGGGCGGCTACACCTTC. Amino acid sequence: CASSQVLLSGGSGGYTF.

The V call is TRBV6-5, the J call TRBJ2-7; 8 bases match TRBD2. This CDR3 has 15 amino acids. The V gene end was trimmed by 5 bases and the J gene end by 3 bases; junction bases not matched to a gene: 9. CDR1 is MNHEY, CDR2 SVGAGI, per germline. Here the CDR3 reads CASSPTGTRSYEQYF. As DNA, the CDR3 is TGTGCCAGCAGTCCAACCGGGACTAGGAGCTACGAGCAGTACTTC.

This clonotype was seen a few times. This rearrangement joins TRBV3-1 to TRBJ2-5; D possibly corresponds to TRBD2 (6 bases). CDR3 length equals 17 residues. The germline gives CDR1 LGHDT, CDR2 YNNKEL (reference sequence). Trimming took 1 base from V and 1 from J, leaving 16 bases between them. The CDR3 DNA sequence: TGTGCCAGCAGCCAAGTTGGGGCGGGAAGAGGCCAAGAGACCCAGTACTTC. It specifies CASSQVGAGRGQETQYF.

CDR3 coding DNA: TGCGCCAGCAGCCCACGGATAACGGGGGGTTCCTACAATGAGCAGTTCTTC. Protein product: CASSPRITGGSYNEQFF. The genes are TRBV4-1 and TRBJ2-1; 7 nucleotides match TRBD2. The CDR3 totals 17 residues. Germline trimming cut 4 bases from V and 1 base from J; bases unmatched to any gene: 10. CDR1 is MGHRA, CDR2 YSYEKL, per germline.

About this clonotype: An end of the junction does not agree with germline; a read error may underlie this. The V call is TRBV20-1, the J call TRBJ2-2, with D possibly matching TRBD2 (5 bases). The germline CDR1 and CDR2 sequences are DFQATT and SNEGSKA (reference sequence). CDR3 length equals 14 residues. CDR3 in DNA: TGCAGTGCACGTGTCGTCGGAGGCACCGGGGAGCAGTTTTTT. Translating it yields CSARVVGGTGEQFF.

CDR3 nucleotides: TGTGCCAGCAGCCCCGCGGGGGGGGGGAGTACGCAGTATTTT. Translating gives CASSPAGGGSTQYF. The V gene is TRBV27, the J gene TRBJ2-3, with 9 bases fitting TRBD2. The CDR3 has 14 amino acids. CDR1 is MNHEY and CDR2 is SMNVEV in the germline V gene (reference sequence). J gave up 8 bases and V 6 bases, and 9 bases lay outside the gene matches.

The CDR3 here is CASSLGDSHVGEQYF. CDR3 in DNA: TGCGCCAGCAGCTTGGGGGACTCCCACGTTGGTGAGCAGTACTTC. V is TRBV5-1 and J is TRBJ2-7; perhaps TRBD2 as D (6 bases). This CDR3 has 15 residues. Between the trimmed V and J ends, which lost 0 bases and 7 bases, there was a span of 17 bases. Germline V lookup: CDR1 SGHRS, CDR2 YFSETQ.

The rearrangement joins TRBV24-1 to TRBJ2-1; tentative D call: TRBD1 (8 bases). The germline V gene encodes CDR1 KGHDR and CDR2 SFDVKD. Trimming took off 4 bases at V and 9 bases at J, with 15 bases between the two ends. This CDR3 has 14 residues. Here the CDR3 reads CATSEAGQASEQFF. The CDR3 DNA is TGTGCCACCAGTGAAGCGGGACAGGCATCTGAGCAGTTCTTC.

The chain uses TRBV19 and TRBJ2-5, with D unresolved. The tail of the sequence fits TRBJ2-1 better, so the J call may be wrong. The CDR3 is 13 residues long. The germline CDR1 and CDR2 sequences are LNHDA and SQIVND (reference sequence). CDR3 region: CASVSLGGETQFF. The CDR3 DNA sequence: TGTGCCAGTGTTAGTCTCGGCGGAGAGACCCAGTTCTTC.

The chain uses TRBV3-1 and TRBJ2-1, with D perhaps TRBD2 (5 bases). Germline V lookup: CDR1 LGHDT, CDR2 YNNKEL (reference sequence). The CDR3 length is 15 residues. Trimming pared 0 bases from V and 5 bases from J, leaving 11 bases between. The CDR3 sequence is CASSQDPGEHNEQFF. In DNA form, the CDR3 reads TGTGCCAGCAGCCAAGATCCTGGGGAGCACAATGAGCAGTTCTTC.

This clonotype was counted a few times. One end of the junction varies from germline; a read error may be responsible. The rearrangement uses TRBV7-9 and TRBJ2-4; 8 bases fit TRBD2. The germline V gene encodes CDR1 SEHNR and CDR2 FQNEAQ (reference sequence). The CDR3 extends over 13 amino acids. The CDR3 spells CASSDGGANIRYF. In nucleotides, the CDR3 is TGTGCCAGCAGCGACGGGGGGGCAAACATTCGGTACTTC. The entire variable domain, with the rest obtained from reference TRBV7-9 and TRBJ2-4, is as follows: DTGVSQNPRHKITKRGQNVTFRCDPISEHNRLYWYRQTLGQGPEFLTYFQNEAQLEKSRLLSDRFSAERPKGSFSTLEIQRTEQGDSAMYLCASSDGGANIRYFGAGTRLSVL.

The CDR3 sequence is CASSQEAGGPLETQYF. The CDR3 nucleotides read TGTGCCAGCAGCCAAGAGGCGGGGGGGCCCTTGGAGACCCAGTACTTC. The rearrangement links TRBV3-1 to TRBJ2-5; 9 bases match TRBD2. The length of the CDR3 is 16 residues. The V segment lost 0 bases and the J segment 5 bases; nucleotides outside the gene matches: 7. CDR1 and CDR2 (germline): LGHDT, YNNKEL (reference sequence).

V usage is TRBV20-1 and J usage is TRBJ2-5; 7 bases are shared with TRBD1. Losses at the gene ends were 3 bases for V and 5 bases for J; bases not matched to a gene: 6. The V gene's germline CDR1 is DFQATT and CDR2 SNEGSKA (reference sequence). The CDR3 extends over 13 amino acids. The CDR3 nucleotides read TGCAGTGCTAGTGTGACAGGGCGGGAGACCCAGTACTTC. The encoded protein is CSASVTGRETQYF.

The chain links TRBV5-1 to TRBJ1-4; D is undetermined. Deletions cut 0 bases from V and 6 bases from J, with 9 bases between. Germline assignment: CDR1 SGHRS and CDR2 YFSETQ. The CDR3 covers 14 residues. The chain's CDR3 is CASSLGPTDEKLFF. CDR3 nucleotide sequence: TGCGCCAGCAGCTTGGGTCCGACGGATGAAAAACTGTTTTTT.

This clonotype turned up a few times. V gene TRBV6-2 or TRBV6-3 combines with J gene TRBJ1-5, with D uncertain. CDR3 length equals 16 residues. V was pared by 0 bases and J by 3 bases, with 12 bases between. Germline-derived CDR1 and CDR2 are MNHEY and SVGEGT. The CDR3 region is CASSYSIPGDNQPQHF. DNA of the CDR3: TGTGCCAGCAGTTACTCGATACCTGGAGACAATCAGCCCCAGCATTTT.